This TCR beta chain was captured by sequencing in a study of CD8+ T cells in alopecia areata. In the study overall: Treated patients were given oral tofacitinib, which was dosed at 5 to 10 mg twice daily. Study findings and constraints: It was observed that many expanded lesional clones persisted in scalp and blood during tofacitinib.

Sequencing templates came from extracted RNA that was reverse transcribed into cDNA. Profiling relied on immunoSEQ multiplex PCR, and the TCRdb table lists in-frame clones only, not all of them. The repertoire holds some 80,000 clones, with about 71% as singletons. Comment on this clone: Its specificity is not known.

Germline V gene lookup returns CDR1 SGHRS and CDR2 YFSETQ. The CDR3 spans 14 residues. The treatment: oral pan-JAK inhibitor, 5-10 mg twice daily. Alopecia areata patients had lesional scalp punch biopsies and peripheral blood taken from them. This chain uses TRBV5-1 with TRBJ2-5, with TRBD1 as a possible D gene (5 bases). The J call could be wrong; TRBJ2-7 is a better fit for the DNA end. The sample was CD8+ T cells sorted from blood, taken at week 24, from a patient treated with tofacitinib. This receptor was obtained from a human donor with alopecia areata. For the CDR3, the DNA is TGCGCCAGCAGCGACAGCCTCAGCTCCTACGAGCAGTACTTC. Translating it yields CASSDSLSSYEQYF.